This T cell receptor beta chain was sequenced in a study of T-cell reconstitution after alpha-beta-depleted transplantation in children. General observations from the study: In some patients, recipient T cells and intrathymic progenitors surviving conditioning explained high day-60 diversity. Roughly two months post-transplant, alpha-beta T cells reportedly originated from several hundred graft clones that had expanded. Counts and diversity of T cells one year after transplant came mostly from newly produced T cells.

This clonotype came up many times. Its antigen is unidentified. Preparation of the TCRbeta library involved a method that used unique molecular identifiers. TCRdb analysed the PCR reads with MiXCR anew, one entry per CDR3 protein. Among 200,000 or so distinct CDR3 sequences listed, approximately 6% were seen once. V was cut by 7 bases and J by 0 bases, with 16 bases left in between. CDR1 is DFQATT, CDR2 SNEGSKA, per germline (reference sequence). The CDR3 totals 14 residues. The specimen comprised PBMCs, sampled before TCRalphabeta/CD19-depleted stem cell transplant. The V and J genes are TRBV20-1 and TRBJ2-7; D gene unclear. The sequence derives from a girl under two years old with combined immunodeficiency, due to receive a stem cell transplant. The CDR3 reads CSVKPEWSSYEQYF. Written as DNA, the CDR3 is TGCAGTGTCAAGCCCGAGTGGAGCTCCTACGAGCAGTACTTC.